The source of this T cell receptor beta chain is a study of cytomegalovirus exposure and HLA in healthy donors. The PCR ran on 60 Vbeta and 13 Jbeta primers. Clones were sequenced by immunoSEQ multiplex PCR, and TCRdb holds only the in-frame ones, with some missing. The sample includes about 200,000 clones, roughly 83% of them seen just once. The CDR3 loop spans 15 amino acids. Trimming took off 7 bases at V and 2 bases at J, with 15 bases between the two ends. The V gene's germline CDR1 is LNHDA and CDR2 SQIVND (reference sequence). Healthy individuals who donated bone marrow served as the donors. The sample comprised PBMCs. This clonotype originated in a male donor in good health and CMV-seropositive. This chain uses TRBV19 with TRBJ1-3; perhaps TRBD1 as D (5 bases). CDR3 DNA sequence: TGTGCCAGTATGGAAAGGGGCGCCACTGGAAACACCATATATTTT. Amino acid sequence: CASMERGATGNTIYF.